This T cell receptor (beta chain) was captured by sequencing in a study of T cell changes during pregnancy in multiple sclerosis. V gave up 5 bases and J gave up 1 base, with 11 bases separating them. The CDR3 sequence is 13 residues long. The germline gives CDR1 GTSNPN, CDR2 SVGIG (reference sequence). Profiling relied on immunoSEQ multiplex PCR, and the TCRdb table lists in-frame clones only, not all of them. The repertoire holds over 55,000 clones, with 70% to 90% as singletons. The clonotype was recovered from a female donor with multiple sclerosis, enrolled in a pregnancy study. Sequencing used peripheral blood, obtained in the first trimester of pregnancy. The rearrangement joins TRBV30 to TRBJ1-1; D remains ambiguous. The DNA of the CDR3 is TGTGCCTGGGACAATTGGGCGAACACTGAAGCTTTCTTT. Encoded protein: CAWDNWANTEAFF. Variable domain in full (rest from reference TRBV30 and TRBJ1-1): SQTIHQWPATLVQPVGSPLSLECTVEGTSNPNLYWYRQAAGRGLQLLFYSVGIGQISSEVPQNLSASRPQDRQFILSSKKLLLSDSGFYLCAWDNWANTEAFFGQGTRLTVV.